This T cell receptor (beta chain) stems from a study of T cells in Graves' hyperthyroidism and ophthalmopathy. This clonotype was found many times. With a duration under 2 months, the hyperthyroidism was newly diagnosed in patients aged 18 to 65. RNA transcripts served as the template for amplifying TCR beta CDR3 regions. First-round RT-PCR with HTBI primers amplified the TCR CDR3 region. One entry per CDR3 protein, called by TCRdb with MiXCR from the multiplex PCR reads. The sample includes hundreds of thousands of distinct CDR3 sequences, less than 20% of them seen just once. The TCR was taken from a woman younger than 30 with Graves' hyperthyroidism. Sequencing used blood.

The CDR3 nucleotides read TGTGCCAGCAGTTACTCCGAGGGGGCGGAGACCCAGTACTTC. Translation: CASSYSEGAETQYF. The J gene is TRBJ2-5, the V gene TRBV6-6; 7 positions agree with TRBD1. Trimming took 0 bases from V and 5 from J; bases not matched to a gene: 3. Germline values: CDR1 MNHNY, CDR2 SVGAGI (reference sequence). This CDR3 spans 14 amino acids.